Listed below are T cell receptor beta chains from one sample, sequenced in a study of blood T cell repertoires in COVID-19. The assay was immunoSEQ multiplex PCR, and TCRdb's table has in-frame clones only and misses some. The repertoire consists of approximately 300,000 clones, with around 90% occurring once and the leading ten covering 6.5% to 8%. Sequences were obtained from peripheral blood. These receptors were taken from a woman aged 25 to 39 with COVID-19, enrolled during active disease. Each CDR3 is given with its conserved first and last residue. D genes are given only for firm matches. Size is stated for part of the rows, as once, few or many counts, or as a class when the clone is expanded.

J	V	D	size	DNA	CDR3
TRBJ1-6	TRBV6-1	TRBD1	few	TGTGCCAGCAGTGATAAGGGGGCGGATTCACCCCTCCACTTT	CASSDKGADSPLHF
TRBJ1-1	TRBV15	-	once	TGTGCCACCAGCAGAGAGGGCAGGCAGAACACTGAAGCTTTCTTT	CATSREGRQNTEAFF
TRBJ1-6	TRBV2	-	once	TGTGCCAGCAGCCGAGGGTGGGGTTCACCCCTCCACTTT	CASSRGWGSPLHF
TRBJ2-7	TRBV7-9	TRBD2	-	TGTGCCAGCACCGTAGGTGCGGGAGGACCCTACGAGCAGTACTTC	CASTVGAGGPYEQYF
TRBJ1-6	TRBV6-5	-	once	TGTGCCACTGCGCTGCAAATCAATTCACCCCTCCACTTT	CATALQINSPLHF
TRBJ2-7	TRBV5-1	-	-	TGCGCCAGCAGCTCAGACTCCTACGAGCAGTACTTC	CASSSDSYEQYF
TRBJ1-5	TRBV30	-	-	TGTGCCTGGAGTGTTTGGCGGGGACTTAGCAATCAGCCCCAGCATTTT	CAWSVWRGLSNQPQHF
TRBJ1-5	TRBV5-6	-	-	TGTGCCAGCAGCCGTAGCGGTTTCGGGAGCAATCAGCCCCAGCATTTT	CASSRSGFGSNQPQHF
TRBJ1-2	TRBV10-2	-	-	TGCGCCAGCAGTGAATGGGGAGATGGCTACACCTTC	CASSEWGDGYTF
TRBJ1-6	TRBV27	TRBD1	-	TGTGCCAGCAGTTTCCAGGGGGCTGGGTCACCCCTCCACTTT	CASSFQGAGSPLHF
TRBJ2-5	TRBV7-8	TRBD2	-	TGTGCCAGCAGCTTCGGGGGGGAGGAGACCCAGTACTTC	CASSFGGEETQYF
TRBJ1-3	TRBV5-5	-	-	TGTGCCAGCAGATTCGAGGGGGTACGGGACACCATATATTTT	CASRFEGVRDTIYF
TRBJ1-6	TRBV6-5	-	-	TGTGCCAGCAGTTATTTCCCCGGCAACAGTAATTCACCCCTCCACTTT	CASSYFPGNSNSPLHF
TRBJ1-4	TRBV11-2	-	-	TGTGCCAGCAGCTTACTGGGACACACTAATGAAAAACTGTTTTTT	CASSLLGHTNEKLFF
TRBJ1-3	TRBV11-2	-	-	TGTGCCAGCAGCTTCGGACAGCGAAACACCATATATTTT	CASSFGQRNTIYF
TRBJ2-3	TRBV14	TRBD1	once	TGTGCCAGCAGCCAGTGGACAGGAGCTACAGATACGCAGTATTTT	CASSQWTGATDTQYF